One sample yielded the 26 T cell receptor beta chains listed below, sequenced in a study of tumor and adjacent non-tumor tissue in lung cancer. No cell sorting was done before RNA was extracted from the tissue. A modified ARM-PCR protocol with three rounds of nested PCR amplified TCRbeta. Via MiXCR, TCRdb re-called the multiplex PCR reads, giving one row per CDR3 protein. The sample consists of 69,000 or so distinct CDR3 sequences, around 78% of them appearing once. Sequenced sample: lung tumor tissue. The receptors were sampled from a man in his sixties with non-small cell lung cancer.

The gene calls are TRBV6-1 and TRBJ2-3; TRBD2 is a possible D gene (5 bases). V shed 2 bases and J shed 12 bases, with 27 bases lying between them. The V gene's germline CDR1 is MNHNS and CDR2 SASEGT. The CDR3 runs to 17 residues. The CDR3 is CASSELGVGSGTDAQYF. As DNA, the CDR3 is TGTGCCAGCAGTGAACTGGGAGTCGGTTCTGGCACAGATGCACAGTATTTT.

The chain uses TRBV29-1 and TRBJ2-7, with D possibly being TRBD1 or TRBD2 (5 bases each). The CDR3 is made up of 13 amino acids. Deletions cut 1 base from V and 10 bases from J, with 17 bases between. Germline CDR1 is SQVTM and CDR2 is ANQGSEA. The CDR3 nucleotides read TGCAGCGTTGAAGCTGGGACCCAAGGCGTACAGTACTTC. It is translated as CSVEAGTQGVQYF.

Turning to this clonotype: The junction departs from germline at one end; a sequencing error may be responsible. The rearrangement links TRBV5-5 to TRBJ2-7, with TRBD2 matching over 7 bases. The CDR3 sequence is 16 residues long. In germline, CDR1 is SGHKS, CDR2 YYEKEE (reference sequence). In DNA form, the CDR3 reads TGTGCCAGCTGCGCAGAGGGCGGGGGTCTTTCCTACAAGCAGTACTTC. Its translation: CASCAEGGGLSYKQYF.

Of note for this clonotype: Relative to the germline gene, one junction end is altered; a read error may explain this. The chain joins TRBV6-2 or TRBV6-3 to TRBJ2-1, with 7 bases that match TRBD1. CDR1 and CDR2 (germline): MNHEY, SVGEGT. The CDR3 is 14 residues long. CDR3 protein: CARSRQGTYTEQFF. Written as DNA, the CDR3 is TGTGCCAGAAGTAGACAGGGCACCTACACTGAGCAGTTCTTC.

Concerning this clonotype itself: This may be a read error: a much more frequent sequence differs by one nucleotide. J is TRBJ2-5 and V is TRBV6-1, with D possibly TRBD2 on 5 matching bases. V gave up 9 bases and J gave up 5 bases, with 31 bases separating them. The CDR3 is 18 amino acids. Germline V lookup: CDR1 MNHNS, CDR2 SASEGT. The CDR3 spells CARSRNPGNSFVRETQYF. The CDR3 nucleotides are TGTGCCAGAAGCAGGAACCCCGGGAACAGCTTCGTTCGGGAGACCCAGTACTTC.

In its sample, this clonotype was seen a few times. This may stem from a read error, because a much larger clone lies one nucleotide away. The genes are TRBV7-9 and TRBJ2-1; unclear D gene. CDR1 SEHNR and CDR2 FQNEAQ come from the germline V gene (reference sequence). The CDR3 has 12 residues. CDR3 bases: TGTGCCAGCAGCTTCGGCAGCGATGAGCACTTCTTC. Translating it yields CASSFGSDEHFF.

This clonotype has a single count. A much more abundant neighbour one base away suggests this may be a read error. The chain combines TRBV28 with TRBJ2-5, with 10 bases that match TRBD1. CDR3 length equals 15 residues. CDR1 MDHEN and CDR2 SYDVKM come from the germline V gene. The chain's CDR3 is CTSSLRQGARETQYF. The CDR3 DNA is TGTACCAGCAGTCTTCGACAGGGGGCAAGAGAGACCCAGTACTTC.

This clonotype showed up just once. At one end, the junction sequence differs from germline, possibly due to a read error. The chain links TRBV20-1 to TRBJ1-4; TRBD1 agrees at 12 bases. The CDR3 has 13 amino acids. CDR1 and CDR2 from the germline V gene are DFQATT and SNEGSKA (reference sequence). The CDR3 loop reads CSGSGQGAERLFF. CDR3 DNA: TGCAGTGGTTCGGGACAGGGGGCTGAAAGACTGTTTTTT.

Comments on this clonotype: At one of its ends the junction is not consistent with the germline gene, which may arise from a read error. This chain joins TRBV20-1 and TRBJ2-7, with TRBD2 matching over 13 bases. From germline, CDR1 is DFQATT and CDR2 SNEGSKA (reference sequence). CDR3 length: 15 residues. CDR3 DNA: TGCAGTGCCCCCCGGACTAGCGGGAGTAGGTACGAACAGTACTTC. Translating gives CSAPRTSGSRYEQYF.

Notes on this clonotype: Compared with germline, one end of the junction differs, possibly owing to a read error. V is TRBV20-1 and J is TRBJ1-4, with 8 positions matching TRBD1. CDR3 length: 14 amino acids. Germline CDR1 and CDR2: DFQATT and SNEGSKA (reference sequence). CDR3: CSGPRTGINEELFF. The DNA of the CDR3 is TGCAGTGGTCCGCGGACAGGGATTAATGAAGAACTGTTTTTT.

A few counts support this clonotype. The junction and the germline gene differ at one end; a read error may be behind it. V usage is TRBV14 and J usage is TRBJ2-1; 9 positions match TRBD2. Germline V gene lookup returns CDR1 SGHDN and CDR2 FVKESK. The CDR3 totals 16 residues. CDR3 amino acids: CASNQESLAGSYEQFF. The CDR3 nucleotides are TGTGCCAGCAACCAAGAGTCCCTAGCGGGATCGTATGAGCAGTTCTTC.

Details on this clonotype: This is likely a read error, given that the CDR3 carries no conserved phenylalanine or tryptophan at its end. The chain is built from TRBV29-1 and TRBJ1-1; D is uncertain. Germline V gives CDR1 SQVTM, CDR2 ANQGSEA. The CDR3 has 13 amino acids. V lost 7 bases to trimming and J lost 1 base, with 13 bases between them. CDR3 sequence: CSAAGTENTEAFL. The CDR3 DNA reads as TGCAGCGCAGCCGGAACGGAGAACACTGAAGCTTTCCTT.

The chain is built from TRBV20-1 and TRBJ2-7; 8 bases match TRBD2. The CDR3 consists of 12 residues. Germline lookup yields CDR1 DFQATT and CDR2 SNEGSKA (reference sequence). Germline trimming cut 8 bases from V and 10 bases from J; bases unmatched to any gene: 13. The CDR3 DNA follows: TGCAGTACTCGGGCGGGAGGTAGCGACCAGTACTTC. Its protein product is CSTRAGGSDQYF.

This clonotype has only one observation. The chain recombines TRBV20-1 with TRBJ2-7; D is unresolved. CDR3 length: 13 amino acids. The V gene's germline CDR1 is DFQATT and CDR2 SNEGSKA (reference sequence). V gave up 5 bases and J gave up 2 bases, with 13 bases separating them. CDR3 sequence reads: CSAGRSNTYEQYF. For the CDR3, the DNA is TGCAGTGCTGGACGTAGCAATACCTACGAGCAGTACTTC.

With respect to this clonotype: Relative to the germline gene, one junction end is altered; a read error may explain this. The gene calls are TRBV20-1 and TRBJ2-7; perhaps D is TRBD1 or TRBD2 (5 bases each). Germline lookup yields CDR1 DFQATT and CDR2 SNEGSKA (reference sequence). The CDR3 is 12 residues long. DNA for the CDR3: TGCAGGGCGAGGTACAGGCCCGACGAGCGGCACTTC. Protein sequence: CRARYRPDERHF.

Details on this clonotype: A much larger clone lies one base from this, so it may be a read error. DNA for the CDR3: TGTGCCACCAGTGACGGGGGCTCTGGGGCCAAAGTCCTGACTTTC. This encodes CATSDGGSGAKVLTF. This rearrangement joins TRBV24-1 to TRBJ2-6; D may match TRBD1 or TRBD2 (6 bases each). CDR1 and CDR2 from the germline V gene are KGHDR and SFDVKD. This CDR3 region has 15 residues.

The rearrangement uses TRBV29-1 and TRBJ2-5; no clear D gene. Near its end, the DNA agrees better with TRBJ2-1, so the J call may be wrong. Looked up from germline, CDR1 is SQVTM and CDR2 is ANQGSEA. This CDR3 comprises 13 residues. The chain's CDR3 is CSAPFYTQESQFF. For the CDR3, the DNA is TGCAGCGCTCCTTTCTACACCCAAGAGTCTCAGTTCTTC.

V gene TRBV6-5 combines with J gene TRBJ2-3, with a tentative D call TRBD2 (6 bases). Trimming pared 4 bases from V and 3 bases from J, leaving 17 bases between. CDR1 and CDR2 (germline): MNHEY, SVGAGI. CDR3 length equals 16 residues. The CDR3 bases are TGTGCCAGCAGTTCCCTACTGGAGGGCGATACAGATACGCAGTATTTT. Translating gives CASSSLLEGDTDTQYF.

The chain employs TRBV6-5 and TRBJ2-7, with 8 bases that match TRBD1. CDR3 length: 16 residues. Germline V gene lookup returns CDR1 MNHEY and CDR2 SVGAGI. V shed 9 bases and J 4 bases; nucleotides not matched to a gene: 17. CDR3: CASRPDRGRQLYEQYF. DNA for the CDR3: TGTGCCAGTAGGCCTGACAGGGGCCGACAATTATACGAGCAGTACTTC.

Note on this clonotype: One end of the junction varies from germline; a read error may be responsible. The V gene is TRBV6-2 or TRBV6-3, the J gene TRBJ2-7, with a tentative D call TRBD1 (6 bases). The CDR3 runs 12 residues. Germline CDR1 reads MNHEY; CDR2 reads SVGEGT. The CDR3 here is CASRTTGNEQHF. The CDR3 DNA is TGTGCCAGCAGAACGACAGGTAACGAACAGCACTTC.

A word on this clonotype: As the CDR3 is not closed by the conserved phenylalanine or tryptophan, this likely results from a read error. The DNA is left out, because the CDR3 cannot be placed on it with certainty; the CDR3 is given as TCRdb lists it. The rearrangement joins TRBV10-1 to TRBJ2-4; the table calls TRBD1, which could not be checked here. The CDR3 is made up of 13 amino acids, end residues included. Looked up from germline, CDR1 is WNHNN and CDR2 is SYGVQD (reference sequence). This CDR3 reads CASSDTAGDIQCL.

Of note for this clonotype: Germline and junction disagree at one end, which may indicate a read error. This chain joins TRBV7-9 and TRBJ2-5; no clear D. Germline assignment: CDR1 SEHNR and CDR2 FQNEAQ (reference sequence). The length of the CDR3 is 12 residues. CDR3: CASSLELETQYF. CDR3 nucleotide sequence: TGTGCCAGCAGTTTAGAATTAGAGACCCAGTACTTC.

Comments on this clonotype: At one end, the junction sequence differs from germline, possibly due to a read error. This chain connects TRBV11-3 to TRBJ2-2; the match to TRBD1 covers 7 bases. Germline-derived CDR1 and CDR2 are SGHNT and YENEEA. CDR3 size: 16 residues. DNA of the CDR3: TGTGCCAGCAGCCCGTCCCGGGACAGTATCGACGGGGAGCTGTTTTTC. This codes for CASSPSRDSIDGELFF. Combining the CDR3 with reference TRBV11-3 and TRBJ2-2 gives the whole variable domain EAGVVQSPRYKIIEKKQPVAFWCNPISGHNTLYWYLQNLGQGPELLIRYENEEAVDDSQLPKDRFSAERLKGVDSTLKIQPAELGDSAVYLCASSPSRDSIDGELFFGEGSRLTVL.

This clonotype was recorded once. The conserved phenylalanine or tryptophan normally closing the CDR3 is absent here, so this likely arose from a read error. The CDR3 nucleotides read TGTGCCAGCAGCTATGCTAGCGGCACCGGGGAGCTGTTTTAT. It encodes CASSYASGTGELFY. The rearrangement joins TRBV11-1 to TRBJ2-2; the match to TRBD2 covers 7 bases. The germline V gene has CDR1 SGHAT and CDR2 FQDESV (reference sequence). The V and J ends lost 4 bases and 4 bases, in that order; junction bases with no gene match: 3. The CDR3 covers 14 residues.

For this clonotype: A read error may explain this, as a much larger clone is one base away. CDR3 amino acids: CAWRVTGSYTEAFF. In DNA, the CDR3 is TGTGCCTGGCGCGTCACAGGGTCGTACACTGAAGCTTTCTTT. The rearrangement joins TRBV30 to TRBJ1-1, with D possibly TRBD1 on 6 matching bases. The CDR3 totals 14 residues. The germline V gene has CDR1 GTSNPN and CDR2 SVGIG (reference sequence). V was cut by 5 bases and J by 3 bases, with 16 bases left in between.

About this clonotype: Relative to the germline gene, one junction end is altered; a read error may explain this. The chain carries TRBV20-1 and TRBJ2-3, with D uncertain. Germline V lookup: CDR1 DFQATT, CDR2 SNEGSKA (reference sequence). The CDR3 is 11 amino acids. DNA for the CDR3: TGCACTGCGGAAAGCACAGATACGCGGTATTTT. Residues: CTAESTDTRYF.